The present TCR beta chain was sequenced within a study of shared clonotypes between healthy human individuals. Here immunoSEQ multiplex PCR was the method, and the copy in TCRdb shows in-frame clones only, minus some. The table includes just under 95,000 clones, over 60% detected once. This TCR was recovered from a man in his thirties or forties in good health. Sequencing used memory CD8+ T cells sorted from blood. Subset: CD45RO+ cells pooled with CCR7-negative TemRA cells.

The CDR3 protein is CASSVEVGPINYGYTF. The CDR3 DNA follows: TGTGCCAGCAGCGTAGAGGTAGGACCAATAAACTATGGCTACACCTTC. The rearrangement joins TRBV9 to TRBJ1-2; no reliable D call. The CDR3 extends over 16 amino acids. The germline V and J ends were trimmed by 0 bases and 2 bases, with 14 bases remaining between them. Germline V gene data show CDR1 as SGDLS and CDR2 as YYNGEE.